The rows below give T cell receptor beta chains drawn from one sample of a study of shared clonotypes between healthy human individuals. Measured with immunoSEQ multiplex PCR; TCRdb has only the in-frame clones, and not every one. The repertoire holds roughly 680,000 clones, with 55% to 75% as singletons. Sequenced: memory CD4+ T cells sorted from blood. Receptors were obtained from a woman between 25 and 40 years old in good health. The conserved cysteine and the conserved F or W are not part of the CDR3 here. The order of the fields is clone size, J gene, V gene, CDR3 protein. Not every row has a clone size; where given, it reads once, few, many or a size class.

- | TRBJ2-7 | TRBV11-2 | ASSLAAGGPITRYEQY
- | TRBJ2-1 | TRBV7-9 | ASSSYKTRGSYNEQF
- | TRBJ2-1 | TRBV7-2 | ASSTPGRESNEQF
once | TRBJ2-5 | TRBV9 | ASSATGGDETQY
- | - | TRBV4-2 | ASSQGDAIEQY
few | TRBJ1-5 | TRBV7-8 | ASSLPGLQPQH
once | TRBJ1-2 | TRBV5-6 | ASSFPGLKRGYT
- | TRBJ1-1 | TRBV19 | ASSTRDPTGAF
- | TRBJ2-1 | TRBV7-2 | ASSPRTAALGEQF
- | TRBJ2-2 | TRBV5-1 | ASSLGTATGELF
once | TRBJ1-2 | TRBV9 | ASSVDRSGYT
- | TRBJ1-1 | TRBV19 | ASTRTGLNTEAF
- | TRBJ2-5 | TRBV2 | ASSAGLAGGSQETQY
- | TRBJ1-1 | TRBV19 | ASTSGQARRKAF
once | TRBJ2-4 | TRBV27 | ASGVALGNIQY
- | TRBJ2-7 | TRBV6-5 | ASSYVRTSGAYEQY
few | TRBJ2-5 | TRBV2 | ASSNQGTGEETQY
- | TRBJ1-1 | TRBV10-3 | AISEPGANTEAF
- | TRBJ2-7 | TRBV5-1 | ASSLARLAGPYEQY
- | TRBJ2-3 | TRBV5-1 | ASSLADIVTDTQY
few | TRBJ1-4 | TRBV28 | ASSEGSDRYEKLF
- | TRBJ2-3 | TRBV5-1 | ASSPGQGGTDTQY
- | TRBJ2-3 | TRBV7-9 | ASSWTSGMSDTQY
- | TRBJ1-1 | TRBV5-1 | ASSPGQGLGEAF
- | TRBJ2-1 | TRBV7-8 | ASSSRGGHYNEQF
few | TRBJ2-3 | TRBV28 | AITGSTDTQY
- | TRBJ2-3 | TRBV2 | ASSEGGASTDTQY
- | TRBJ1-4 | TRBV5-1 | ASSFGDRDRGKLF
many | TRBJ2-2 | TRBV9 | ASSVGGGRAGELF
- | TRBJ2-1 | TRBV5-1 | ASSPGTGLNNEQF
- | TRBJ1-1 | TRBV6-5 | ASSYEVGEAF
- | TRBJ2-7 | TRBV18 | ASSPGLAGSYEQY
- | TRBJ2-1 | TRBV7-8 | ASSTKLAGGWNEQF
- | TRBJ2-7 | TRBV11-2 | ASSFNNNYEQY
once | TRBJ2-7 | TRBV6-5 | ASSPGDKYEQY
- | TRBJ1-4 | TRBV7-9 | ASSLDRGDEKLF
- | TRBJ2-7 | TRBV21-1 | ASSASGRAEVHEQY
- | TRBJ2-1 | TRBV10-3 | AIKGTSGGNNEQF
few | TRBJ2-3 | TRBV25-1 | ASTGQLTDTQY
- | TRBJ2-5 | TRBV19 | ASSPRTHSQETQY
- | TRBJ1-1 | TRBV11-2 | ASSSPAGNGNTEAF
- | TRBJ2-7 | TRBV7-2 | ASSLAGGSSYEQY
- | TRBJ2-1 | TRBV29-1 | SVDTGLRNEQF
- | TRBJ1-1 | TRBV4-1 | ASSQRSLGDTEAF
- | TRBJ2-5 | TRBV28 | ASSLGGSGETQY
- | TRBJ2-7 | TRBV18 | ASSPGPPGYEQY
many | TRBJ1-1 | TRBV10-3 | AISSHRETEAF
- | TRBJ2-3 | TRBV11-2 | ASSLEMAGFPPDTQY
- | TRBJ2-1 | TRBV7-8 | ASSPQGIGYNEQF
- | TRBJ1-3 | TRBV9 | ASSARPQDSGNTIY
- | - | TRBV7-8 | ASSLTAGITYEQY
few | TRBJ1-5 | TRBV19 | ASSPQTANQPQH
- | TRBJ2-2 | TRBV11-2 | ASRTTNTGELF